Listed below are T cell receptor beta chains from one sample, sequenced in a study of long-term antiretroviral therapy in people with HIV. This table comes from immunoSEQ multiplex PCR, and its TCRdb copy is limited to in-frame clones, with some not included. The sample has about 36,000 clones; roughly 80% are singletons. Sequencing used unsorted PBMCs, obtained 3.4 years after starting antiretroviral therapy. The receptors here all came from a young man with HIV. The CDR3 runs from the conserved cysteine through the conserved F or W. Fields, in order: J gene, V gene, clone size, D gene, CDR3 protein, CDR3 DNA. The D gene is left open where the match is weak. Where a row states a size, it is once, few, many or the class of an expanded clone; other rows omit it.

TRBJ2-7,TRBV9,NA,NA,CASREDRTWEQYF,TGTGCCAGCAGAGAGGATCGGACCTGGGAGCAGTACTTC
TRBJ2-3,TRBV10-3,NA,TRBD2,CAISDGGSGSSDTQYF,TGTGCCATCAGTGACGGCGGTAGCGGGTCTTCAGATACGCAGTATTTT
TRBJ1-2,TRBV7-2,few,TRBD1,CASSFRTGNNGYTF,TGTGCCAGCAGCTTTAGGACAGGGAATAACGGCTACACCTTC
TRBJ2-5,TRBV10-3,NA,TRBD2,CAISDPGLAGAETQYF,TGTGCCATCAGTGACCCGGGACTAGCGGGAGCAGAGACCCAGTACTTC
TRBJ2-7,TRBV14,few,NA,CASSQGLGQYF,TGTGCCAGCAGCCAAGGACTGGGGCAGTACTTC
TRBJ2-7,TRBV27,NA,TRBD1,CASSLSRLDRVEQYF,TGTGCCAGCAGTTTATCCCGCTTGGACAGGGTCGAGCAGTACTTC
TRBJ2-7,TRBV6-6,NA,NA,CASSYGGGGYEQYF,TGTGCCAGCAGTTACGGAGGGGGCGGTTACGAGCAGTACTTC
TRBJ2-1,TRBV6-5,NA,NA,CASSRLGLSNEQFF,TGTGCCAGCAGTCGACTAGGCCTTAGTAATGAGCAGTTCTTC
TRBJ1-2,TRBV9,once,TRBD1,CASSVDPGTASSGGYTF,TGTGCCAGCAGCGTCGACCCCGGGACAGCCTCTTCGGGTGGCTACACCTTC
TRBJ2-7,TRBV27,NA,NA,CASSLSIGVVYEQYF,TGTGCCAGCAGTTTAAGTATTGGGGTCGTGTACGAGCAGTACTTC
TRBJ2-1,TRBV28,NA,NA,CASSSPGLFKAGEQFF,TGTGCCAGCAGTTCCCCGGGTCTTTTCAAAGCAGGTGAGCAGTTCTTC
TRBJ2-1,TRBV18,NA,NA,CASSPLARVLQSPHNEQFF,TGTGCCAGCTCACCGCTAGCGAGAGTTCTCCAAAGTCCCCACAATGAGCAGTTCTTC
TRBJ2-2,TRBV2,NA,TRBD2,CASSLTSGRGAGELFF,TGTGCCAGCAGTCTGACTAGCGGGAGAGGGGCCGGGGAGCTGTTTTTT
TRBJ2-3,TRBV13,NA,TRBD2,CASSLGLASGVLRTQYF,TGTGCCAGCAGCTTAGGCTTGGCTAGCGGTGTGTTGAGGACGCAGTATTTT
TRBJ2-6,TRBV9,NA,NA,CASSAQGSGANVLTF,TGTGCCAGCAGCGCACAGGGCTCTGGGGCCAACGTCCTGACTTTC
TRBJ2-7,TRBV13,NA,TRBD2,CASSRGTSGEQYF,TGTGCCAGCAGCCGAGGGACTAGCGGTGAGCAGTACTTC
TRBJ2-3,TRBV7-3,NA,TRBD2,CASREGDTQYF,TGTGCCAGCCGGGAGGGAGATACGCAGTATTTT
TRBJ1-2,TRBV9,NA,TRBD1,CASTEGTGARDGYTF,TGTGCCAGCACCGAAGGGACAGGGGCGCGCGATGGCTACACCTTC
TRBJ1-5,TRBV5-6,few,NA,CASSWGRGAGQPQHF,TGTGCCAGCAGCTGGGGGAGGGGGGCCGGACAGCCCCAGCATTTT
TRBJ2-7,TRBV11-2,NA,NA,CASSLDGVLYEQYF,TGTGCCAGCAGCTTAGACGGGGTCCTCTACGAGCAGTACTTC
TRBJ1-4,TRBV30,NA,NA,CAWSDPGRYEKLFF,TGTGCCTGGAGTGACCCGGGACGTTATGAAAAACTGTTTTTT
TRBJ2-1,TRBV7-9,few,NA,CASSRATGLGGSNYNEQFF,TGTGCCAGCAGCCGAGCGACAGGGCTCGGCGGGAGCAATTACAATGAGCAGTTCTTC
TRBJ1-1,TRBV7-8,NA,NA,CASSLFAGAPAEAFF,TGTGCCAGCAGCCTATTCGCCGGGGCCCCTGCTGAAGCTTTCTTT
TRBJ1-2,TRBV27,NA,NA,CASSFSGRDYGYTF,TGTGCCAGCAGTTTCTCCGGACGGGACTATGGCTACACCTTC
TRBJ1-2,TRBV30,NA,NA,CAWSVRYGYTF,TGTGCCTGGAGTGTTCGCTATGGCTACACCTTC
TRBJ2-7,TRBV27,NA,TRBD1,CASSPSVGTDSYEQYF,TGTGCCAGCAGTCCTTCTGTTGGGACAGACTCCTACGAGCAGTACTTC
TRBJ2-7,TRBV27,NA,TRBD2,CASSISGRTSEQYF,TGTGCCAGCAGTATTAGCGGGAGGACTTCCGAGCAGTACTTC
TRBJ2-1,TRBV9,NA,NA,CASTRDMNNEQFF,TGTGCCAGCACAAGGGACATGAACAATGAGCAGTTCTTC
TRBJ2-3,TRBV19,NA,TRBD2,CASSIDPGTSGSTDTQYF,TGTGCCAGTAGTATAGACCCCGGGACTAGCGGGAGTACAGATACGCAGTATTTT
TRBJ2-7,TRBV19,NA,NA,CASSIKGQPGANEQYF,TGTGCCAGTAGTATTAAAGGCCAGCCGGGAGCGAACGAGCAGTACTTC
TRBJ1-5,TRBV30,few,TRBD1,CAWGQGSNQPQHF,TGTGCCTGGGGACAGGGTAGCAATCAGCCCCAGCATTTT
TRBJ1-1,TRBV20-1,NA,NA,CSAPRDTEAFF,TGCAGTGCCCCAAGGGACACTGAAGCTTTCTTT
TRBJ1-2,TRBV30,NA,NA,CAWRQIPGYGYTF,TGTGCCTGGAGGCAGATACCTGGCTACGGCTACACCTTC
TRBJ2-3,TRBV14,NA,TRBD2,CASSQRLAGFSDTQYF,TGTGCCAGCAGCCAACGGTTAGCGGGATTTTCAGATACGCAGTATTTT
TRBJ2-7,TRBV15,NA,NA,CATSRDAAETTYEQYF,TGTGCCACCAGCAGAGATGCGGCAGAAACTACCTACGAGCAGTACTTC
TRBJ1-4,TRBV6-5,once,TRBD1,CASRPQGAPNEKLFF,TGTGCCAGCAGACCCCAGGGGGCCCCTAATGAAAAACTGTTTTTT
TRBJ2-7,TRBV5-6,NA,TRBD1,CASSSDRVGYEQYF,TGTGCCAGCAGCAGTGACAGGGTCGGCTACGAGCAGTACTTC
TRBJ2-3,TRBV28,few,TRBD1,CASSPDRRAQYF,TGTGCCAGCAGTCCGGACAGGCGTGCGCAGTATTTT
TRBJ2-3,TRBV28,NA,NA,CASRIVSTDTQYF,TGTGCCAGCAGGATAGTCAGCACAGATACGCAGTATTTT
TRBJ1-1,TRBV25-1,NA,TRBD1,CASSDDSRGRLEAFF,TGTGCCAGCAGTGATGATTCGAGGGGGCGCTTGGAAGCTTTCTTT
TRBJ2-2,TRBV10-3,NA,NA,CATRKGSILNTGELFF,TGTGCCACCCGGAAGGGCTCCATATTAAACACCGGGGAGCTGTTTTTT
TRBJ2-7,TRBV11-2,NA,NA,CASSLVGIGQYF,TGTGCCAGCAGCTTAGTAGGTATCGGGCAGTACTTC
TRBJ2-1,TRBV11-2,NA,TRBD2,CASSRGLADYNEQFF,TGTGCCAGCAGCCGGGGACTAGCGGACTACAATGAGCAGTTCTTC
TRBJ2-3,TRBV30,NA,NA,CAWSVYPERKDTQYF,TGTGCCTGGAGTGTATACCCAGAAAGGAAAGATACGCAGTATTTT
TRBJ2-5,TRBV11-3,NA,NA,CASSFSGIQETQYF,TGTGCCAGCAGCTTCTCTGGGATACAAGAGACCCAGTACTTC
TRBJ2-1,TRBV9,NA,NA,CASSPSSYNEQFF,TGTGCCAGCAGCCCGAGCTCCTACAATGAGCAGTTCTTC
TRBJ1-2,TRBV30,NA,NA,CAGLWMTPDNYGYTF,TGTGCTGGTCTGTGGATGACCCCCGATAACTATGGCTACACCTTC
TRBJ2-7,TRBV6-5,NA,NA,CASSYTVRSYEQYF,TGTGCCAGCAGTTACACGGTTCGCTCCTACGAGCAGTACTTC
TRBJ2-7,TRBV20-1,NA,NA,CSGRGDYEQYF,TGCAGTGGGCGGGGAGACTACGAGCAGTACTTC
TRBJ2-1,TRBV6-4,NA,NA,CASRATEGLSGEQFF,TGTGCCAGCAGAGCGACCGAGGGTCTTAGTGGTGAGCAGTTCTTC
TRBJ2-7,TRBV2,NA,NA,CASSDIGWYF,TGTGCCAGCAGTGACATCGGGTGGTACTTC
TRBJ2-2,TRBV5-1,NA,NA,CASSLGPSVGELFF,TGCGCCAGCAGCTTGGGTCCCTCCGTTGGGGAGCTGTTTTTT
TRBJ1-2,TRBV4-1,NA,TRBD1,CASSARQGLFYGYTF,TGCGCCAGCAGCGCCCGACAGGGCTTGTTCTATGGCTACACCTTC
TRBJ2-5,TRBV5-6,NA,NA,CASSQGETQYF,TGTGCCAGCAGCCAAGGGGAGACCCAGTACTTC